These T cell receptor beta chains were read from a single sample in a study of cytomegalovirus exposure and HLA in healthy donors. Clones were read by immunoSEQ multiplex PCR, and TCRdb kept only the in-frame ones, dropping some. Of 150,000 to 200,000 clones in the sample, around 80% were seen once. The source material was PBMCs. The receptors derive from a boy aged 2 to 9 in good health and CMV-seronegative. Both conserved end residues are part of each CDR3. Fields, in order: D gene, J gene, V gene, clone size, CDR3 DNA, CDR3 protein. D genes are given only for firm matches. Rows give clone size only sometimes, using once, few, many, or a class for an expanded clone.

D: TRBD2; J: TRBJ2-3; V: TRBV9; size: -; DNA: TGTGCCAGCAGCGTAGTGGCGGGGGGGCCCGGAGATACGCAGTATTTT; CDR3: CASSVVAGGPGDTQYF
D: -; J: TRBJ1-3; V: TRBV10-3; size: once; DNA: TGTGCCATCAGTGAGTCGGTAGGCAGGGCGGACATATATTTT; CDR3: CAISESVGRADIYF
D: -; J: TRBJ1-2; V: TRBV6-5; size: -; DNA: TGTGCCAGCAGTTACTCAACACCGTCTGGTGGCTACACCTTC; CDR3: CASSYSTPSGGYTF
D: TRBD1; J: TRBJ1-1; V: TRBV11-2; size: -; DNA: TGTGCCAGCAGCTCTCCCCGGACAGGGGTGACTGAAGCTTTCTTT; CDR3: CASSSPRTGVTEAFF
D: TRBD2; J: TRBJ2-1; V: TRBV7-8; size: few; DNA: TGTGCCAGCAGCCTTGTGACTAGCGGGCTCCCCAATGAGCAGTTCTTC; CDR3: CASSLVTSGLPNEQFF
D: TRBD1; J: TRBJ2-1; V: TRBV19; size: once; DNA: TGTGCCAGTAGTCTAGGGACAGTTAGTGAGCAGTTCTTC; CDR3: CASSLGTVSEQFF
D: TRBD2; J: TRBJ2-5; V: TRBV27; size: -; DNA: TGTGCCAGCACCCCGATAGCGGGAGAAGAGACCCAGTACTTC; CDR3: CASTPIAGEETQYF
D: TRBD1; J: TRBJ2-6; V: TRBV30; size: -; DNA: TGTGCCTGGAGTGTAGGGGGCCGTCCGCCCGGGGCCAACGTCCTGACTTTC; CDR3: CAWSVGGRPPGANVLTF
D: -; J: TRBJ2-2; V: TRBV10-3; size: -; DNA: TGTGCCATCAGTGATTGGCTAGCTGGCACCGGGGAGCTGTTTTTT; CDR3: CAISDWLAGTGELFF
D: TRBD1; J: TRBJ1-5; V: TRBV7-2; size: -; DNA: TGTGCCAGCAGCCAGACAGGGGCGGGGCAGCCCCAGCATTTT; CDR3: CASSQTGAGQPQHF
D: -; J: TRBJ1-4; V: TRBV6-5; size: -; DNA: TGTGCCAGCAGTGCCCAACAGAGACCTAATGAAAAACTGTTTTTT; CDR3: CASSAQQRPNEKLFF
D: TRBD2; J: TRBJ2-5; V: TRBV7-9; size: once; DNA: TGTGCCAGCAGTCCGTCCCCCACTAGCGGGAAGGGAGACCAAGAGACCCAGTACTTC; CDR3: CASSPSPTSGKGDQETQYF